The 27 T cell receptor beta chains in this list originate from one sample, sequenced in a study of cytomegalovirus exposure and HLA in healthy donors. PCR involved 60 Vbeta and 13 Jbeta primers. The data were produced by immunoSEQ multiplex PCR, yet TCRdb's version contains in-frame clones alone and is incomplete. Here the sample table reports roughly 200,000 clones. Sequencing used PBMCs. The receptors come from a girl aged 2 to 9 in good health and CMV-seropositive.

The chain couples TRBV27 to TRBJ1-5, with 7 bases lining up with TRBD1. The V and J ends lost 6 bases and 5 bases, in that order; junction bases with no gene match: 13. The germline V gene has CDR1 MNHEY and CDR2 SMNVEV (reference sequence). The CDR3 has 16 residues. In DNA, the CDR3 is TGTGCCAGCAGCTTAAGGCCAAGAACAGGGGATCAGCCCCAGCATTTT. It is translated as CASSLRPRTGDQPQHF.

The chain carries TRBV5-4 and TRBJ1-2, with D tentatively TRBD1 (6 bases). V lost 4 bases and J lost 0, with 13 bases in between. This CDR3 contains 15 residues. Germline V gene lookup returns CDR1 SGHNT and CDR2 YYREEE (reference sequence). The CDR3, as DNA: TGTGCCAGCAGCCCCCAGACAGGATCTAACTATGGCTACACCTTC. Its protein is CASSPQTGSNYGYTF. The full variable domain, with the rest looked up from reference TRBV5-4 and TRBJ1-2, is ETGVTQSPTHLIKTRGQQVTLRCSSQSGHNTVSWYQQALGQGPQFIFQYYREEENGRGNFPPRFSGLQFPNYSSELNVNALELDDSALYLCASSPQTGSNYGYTFGSGTRLTVV.

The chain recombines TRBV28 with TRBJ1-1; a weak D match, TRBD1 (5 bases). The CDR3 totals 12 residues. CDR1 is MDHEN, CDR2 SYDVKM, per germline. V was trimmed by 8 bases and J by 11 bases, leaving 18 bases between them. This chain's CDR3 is CASLVFGRGAFF. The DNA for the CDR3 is TGTGCCAGCCTCGTGTTCGGCCGGGGGGCTTTCTTT.

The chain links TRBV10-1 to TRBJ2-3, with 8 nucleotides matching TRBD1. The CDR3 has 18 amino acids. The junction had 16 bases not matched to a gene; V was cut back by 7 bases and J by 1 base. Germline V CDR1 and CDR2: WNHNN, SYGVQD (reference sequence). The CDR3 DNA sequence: TGCGCCAGCAAGGGGGATCGGTACAGGGGGAACCGCACAGATACGCAGTATTTT. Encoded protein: CASKGDRYRGNRTDTQYF.

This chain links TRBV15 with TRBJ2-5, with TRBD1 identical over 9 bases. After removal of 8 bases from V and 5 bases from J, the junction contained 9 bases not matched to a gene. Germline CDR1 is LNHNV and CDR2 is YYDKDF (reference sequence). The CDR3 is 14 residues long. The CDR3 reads CATLKHRGLETQYF. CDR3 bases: TGTGCCACCCTTAAGCACAGGGGGCTGGAGACCCAGTACTTC.

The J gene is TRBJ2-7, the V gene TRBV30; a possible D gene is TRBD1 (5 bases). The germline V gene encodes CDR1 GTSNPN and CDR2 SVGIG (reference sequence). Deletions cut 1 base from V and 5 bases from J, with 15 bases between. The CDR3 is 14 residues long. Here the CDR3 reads CAWSGWQGGDEQYF. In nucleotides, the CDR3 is TGTGCCTGGAGTGGGTGGCAGGGCGGCGACGAGCAGTACTTC.

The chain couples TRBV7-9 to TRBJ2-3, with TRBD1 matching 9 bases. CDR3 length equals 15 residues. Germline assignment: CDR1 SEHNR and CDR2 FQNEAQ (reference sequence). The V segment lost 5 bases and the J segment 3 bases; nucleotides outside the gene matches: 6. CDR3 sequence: CASSARDRETDTQYF. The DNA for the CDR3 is TGTGCCAGCAGCGCCCGGGACAGGGAGACAGATACGCAGTATTTT.

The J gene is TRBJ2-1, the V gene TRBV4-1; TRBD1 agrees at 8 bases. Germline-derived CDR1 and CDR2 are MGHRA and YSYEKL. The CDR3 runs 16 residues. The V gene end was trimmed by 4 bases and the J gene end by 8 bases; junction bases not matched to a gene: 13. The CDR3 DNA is TGCGCCAGCAGCCTATCATCTTCCGTGACAGGGGATGAGCAGTTCTTC. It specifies CASSLSSSVTGDEQFF.

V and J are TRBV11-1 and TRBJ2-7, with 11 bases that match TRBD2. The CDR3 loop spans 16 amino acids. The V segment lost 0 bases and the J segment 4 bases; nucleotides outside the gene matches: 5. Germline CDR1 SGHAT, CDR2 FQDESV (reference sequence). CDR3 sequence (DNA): TGTGCCAGCAGCTTAGCGACTAGCGGGATATCTTACGAGCAGTACTTC. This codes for CASSLATSGISYEQYF.

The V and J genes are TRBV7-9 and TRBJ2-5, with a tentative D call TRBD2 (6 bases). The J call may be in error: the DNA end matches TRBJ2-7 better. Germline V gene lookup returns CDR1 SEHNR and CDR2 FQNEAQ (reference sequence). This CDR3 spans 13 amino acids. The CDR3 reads CASSFGGNYEQYF. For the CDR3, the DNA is TGTGCCAGCAGCTTCGGCGGGAACTACGAGCAGTACTTC.

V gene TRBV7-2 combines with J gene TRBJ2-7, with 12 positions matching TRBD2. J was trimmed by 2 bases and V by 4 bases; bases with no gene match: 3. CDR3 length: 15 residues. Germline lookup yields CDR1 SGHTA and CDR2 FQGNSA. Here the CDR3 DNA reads TGTGCCAGCAGCTCCACTAGCGGGAGGACCTACGAGCAGTACTTC. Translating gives CASSSTSGRTYEQYF.

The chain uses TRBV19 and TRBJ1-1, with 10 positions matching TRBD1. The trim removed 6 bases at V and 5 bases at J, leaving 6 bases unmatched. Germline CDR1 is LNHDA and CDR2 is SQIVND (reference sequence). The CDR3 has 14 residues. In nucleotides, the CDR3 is TGTGCCAGTAGGGGACAGGGGCGCTGGACTGAAGCTTTCTTT. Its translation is CASRGQGRWTEAFF.

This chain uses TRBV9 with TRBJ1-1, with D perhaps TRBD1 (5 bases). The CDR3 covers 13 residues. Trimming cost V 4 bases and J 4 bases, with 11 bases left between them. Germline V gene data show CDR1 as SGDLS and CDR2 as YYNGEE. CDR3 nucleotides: TGTGCCAGCAGCAGGGGCGCTGGCACTGAAGCTTTCTTT. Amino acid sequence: CASSRGAGTEAFF.

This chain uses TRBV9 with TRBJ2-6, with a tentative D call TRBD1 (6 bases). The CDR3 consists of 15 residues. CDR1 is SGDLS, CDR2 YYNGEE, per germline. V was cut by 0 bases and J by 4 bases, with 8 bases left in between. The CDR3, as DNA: TGTGCCAGCAGCGTAGCAGGGGCCGGGGCCAACGTCCTGACTTTC. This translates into CASSVAGAGANVLTF.

This CDR3 reads CAISESGGKLHEQYF. CDR3 DNA: TGTGCCATCAGTGAGTCGGGGGGGAAGCTCCACGAGCAGTACTTC. The rearrangement joins TRBV10-3 to TRBJ2-7; 7 nucleotides match TRBD2. CDR1 is ENHRY, CDR2 SYGVKD, per germline. The CDR3 totals 15 residues. V trimming: 0 bases; J trimming: 5 bases; junction bases outside the gene matches: 7.

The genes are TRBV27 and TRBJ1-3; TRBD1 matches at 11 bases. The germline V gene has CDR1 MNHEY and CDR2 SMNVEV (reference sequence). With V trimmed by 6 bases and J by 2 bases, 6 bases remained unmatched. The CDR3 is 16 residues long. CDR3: CASSRDRGMAGNTIYF. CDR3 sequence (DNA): TGTGCCAGCAGCCGGGACAGGGGGATGGCTGGAAACACCATATATTTT.

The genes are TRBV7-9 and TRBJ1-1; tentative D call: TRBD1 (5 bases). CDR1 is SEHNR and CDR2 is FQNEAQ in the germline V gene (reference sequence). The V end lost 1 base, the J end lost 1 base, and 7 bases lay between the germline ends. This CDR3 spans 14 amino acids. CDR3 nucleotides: TGTGCCAGCAGCTTAGGACAGTCGAACACTGAAGCTTTCTTT. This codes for CASSLGQSNTEAFF.

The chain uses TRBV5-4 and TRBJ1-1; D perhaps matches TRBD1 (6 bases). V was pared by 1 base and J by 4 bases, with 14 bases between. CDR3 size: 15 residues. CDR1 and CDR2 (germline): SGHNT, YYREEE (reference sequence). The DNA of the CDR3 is TGTGCCAGCAGCTTGATCACAGGGAGGGGCACTGAAGCTTTCTTT. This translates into CASSLITGRGTEAFF.

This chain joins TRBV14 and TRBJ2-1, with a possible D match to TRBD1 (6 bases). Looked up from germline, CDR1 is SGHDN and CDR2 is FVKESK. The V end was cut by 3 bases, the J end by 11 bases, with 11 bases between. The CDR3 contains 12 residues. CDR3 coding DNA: TGTGCCAGCAGCCACCAGACAGGAAAGCAGTTCTTC. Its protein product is CASSHQTGKQFF.

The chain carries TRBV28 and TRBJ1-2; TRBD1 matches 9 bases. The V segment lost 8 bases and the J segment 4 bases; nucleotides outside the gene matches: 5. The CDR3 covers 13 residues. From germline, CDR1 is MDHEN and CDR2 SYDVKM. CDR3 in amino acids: CASLDRGPYGYTF. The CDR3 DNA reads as TGTGCCAGCTTGGACAGGGGCCCCTATGGCTACACCTTC.

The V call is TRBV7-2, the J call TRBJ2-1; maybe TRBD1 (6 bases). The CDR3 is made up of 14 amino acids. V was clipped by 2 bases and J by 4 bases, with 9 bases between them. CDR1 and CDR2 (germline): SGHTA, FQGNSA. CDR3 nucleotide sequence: TGTGCCAGCAGCTTAAACAGGGTATACAATGAGCAGTTCTTC. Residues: CASSLNRVYNEQFF. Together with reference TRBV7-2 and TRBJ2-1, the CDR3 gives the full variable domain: GAGVSQSPSNKVTEKGKDVELRCDPISGHTALYWYRQSLGQGLEFLIYFQGNSAPDKSGLPSDRFSAERTGGSVSTLTIQRTQQEDSAVYLCASSLNRVYNEQFFGPGTRLTVL.

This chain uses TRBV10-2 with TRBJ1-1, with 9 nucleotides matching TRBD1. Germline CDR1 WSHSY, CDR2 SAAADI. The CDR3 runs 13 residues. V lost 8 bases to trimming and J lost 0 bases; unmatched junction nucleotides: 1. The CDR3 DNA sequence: TGCGCCAGCGGACAGGGGATGAACACTGAAGCTTTCTTT. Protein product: CASGQGMNTEAFF.

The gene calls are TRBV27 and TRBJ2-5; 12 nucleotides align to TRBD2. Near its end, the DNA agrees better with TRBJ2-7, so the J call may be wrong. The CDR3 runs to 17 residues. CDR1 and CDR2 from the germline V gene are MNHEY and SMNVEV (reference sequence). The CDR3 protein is CASSSSTRLAGVYEQYF. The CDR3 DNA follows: TGTGCCAGCAGTTCCTCCACCCGACTAGCGGGAGTCTACGAGCAGTACTTC.

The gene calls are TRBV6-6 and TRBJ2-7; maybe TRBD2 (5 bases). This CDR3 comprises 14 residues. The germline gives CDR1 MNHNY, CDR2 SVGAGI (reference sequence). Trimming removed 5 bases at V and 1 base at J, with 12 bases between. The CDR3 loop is CASSTLASSYEQYF. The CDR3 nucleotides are TGTGCCAGCAGTACTCTAGCTAGTTCCTACGAGCAGTACTTC.

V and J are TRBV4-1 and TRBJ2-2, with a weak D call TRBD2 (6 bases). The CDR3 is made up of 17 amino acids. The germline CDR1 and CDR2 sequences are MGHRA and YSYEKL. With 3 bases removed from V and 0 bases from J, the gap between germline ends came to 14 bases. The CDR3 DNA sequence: TGCGCCAGCAGCCATTCACGTGGCGGGGCGAACACCGGGGAGCTGTTTTTT. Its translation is CASSHSRGGANTGELFF.

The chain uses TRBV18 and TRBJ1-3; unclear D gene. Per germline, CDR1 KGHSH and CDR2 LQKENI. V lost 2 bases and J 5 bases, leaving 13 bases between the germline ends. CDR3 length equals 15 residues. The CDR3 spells CASSPARQYRNTIYF. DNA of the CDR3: TGTGCCAGCTCACCAGCGAGGCAATACCGAAACACCATATATTTT.

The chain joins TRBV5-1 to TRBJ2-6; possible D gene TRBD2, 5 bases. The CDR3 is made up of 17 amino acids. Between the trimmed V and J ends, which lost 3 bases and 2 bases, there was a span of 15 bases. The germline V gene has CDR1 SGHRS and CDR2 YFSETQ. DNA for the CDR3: TGCGCCAGCAGCTCTGGGGAGAGAGTAACTGGGGCCAACGTCCTGACTTTC. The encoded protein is CASSSGERVTGANVLTF.